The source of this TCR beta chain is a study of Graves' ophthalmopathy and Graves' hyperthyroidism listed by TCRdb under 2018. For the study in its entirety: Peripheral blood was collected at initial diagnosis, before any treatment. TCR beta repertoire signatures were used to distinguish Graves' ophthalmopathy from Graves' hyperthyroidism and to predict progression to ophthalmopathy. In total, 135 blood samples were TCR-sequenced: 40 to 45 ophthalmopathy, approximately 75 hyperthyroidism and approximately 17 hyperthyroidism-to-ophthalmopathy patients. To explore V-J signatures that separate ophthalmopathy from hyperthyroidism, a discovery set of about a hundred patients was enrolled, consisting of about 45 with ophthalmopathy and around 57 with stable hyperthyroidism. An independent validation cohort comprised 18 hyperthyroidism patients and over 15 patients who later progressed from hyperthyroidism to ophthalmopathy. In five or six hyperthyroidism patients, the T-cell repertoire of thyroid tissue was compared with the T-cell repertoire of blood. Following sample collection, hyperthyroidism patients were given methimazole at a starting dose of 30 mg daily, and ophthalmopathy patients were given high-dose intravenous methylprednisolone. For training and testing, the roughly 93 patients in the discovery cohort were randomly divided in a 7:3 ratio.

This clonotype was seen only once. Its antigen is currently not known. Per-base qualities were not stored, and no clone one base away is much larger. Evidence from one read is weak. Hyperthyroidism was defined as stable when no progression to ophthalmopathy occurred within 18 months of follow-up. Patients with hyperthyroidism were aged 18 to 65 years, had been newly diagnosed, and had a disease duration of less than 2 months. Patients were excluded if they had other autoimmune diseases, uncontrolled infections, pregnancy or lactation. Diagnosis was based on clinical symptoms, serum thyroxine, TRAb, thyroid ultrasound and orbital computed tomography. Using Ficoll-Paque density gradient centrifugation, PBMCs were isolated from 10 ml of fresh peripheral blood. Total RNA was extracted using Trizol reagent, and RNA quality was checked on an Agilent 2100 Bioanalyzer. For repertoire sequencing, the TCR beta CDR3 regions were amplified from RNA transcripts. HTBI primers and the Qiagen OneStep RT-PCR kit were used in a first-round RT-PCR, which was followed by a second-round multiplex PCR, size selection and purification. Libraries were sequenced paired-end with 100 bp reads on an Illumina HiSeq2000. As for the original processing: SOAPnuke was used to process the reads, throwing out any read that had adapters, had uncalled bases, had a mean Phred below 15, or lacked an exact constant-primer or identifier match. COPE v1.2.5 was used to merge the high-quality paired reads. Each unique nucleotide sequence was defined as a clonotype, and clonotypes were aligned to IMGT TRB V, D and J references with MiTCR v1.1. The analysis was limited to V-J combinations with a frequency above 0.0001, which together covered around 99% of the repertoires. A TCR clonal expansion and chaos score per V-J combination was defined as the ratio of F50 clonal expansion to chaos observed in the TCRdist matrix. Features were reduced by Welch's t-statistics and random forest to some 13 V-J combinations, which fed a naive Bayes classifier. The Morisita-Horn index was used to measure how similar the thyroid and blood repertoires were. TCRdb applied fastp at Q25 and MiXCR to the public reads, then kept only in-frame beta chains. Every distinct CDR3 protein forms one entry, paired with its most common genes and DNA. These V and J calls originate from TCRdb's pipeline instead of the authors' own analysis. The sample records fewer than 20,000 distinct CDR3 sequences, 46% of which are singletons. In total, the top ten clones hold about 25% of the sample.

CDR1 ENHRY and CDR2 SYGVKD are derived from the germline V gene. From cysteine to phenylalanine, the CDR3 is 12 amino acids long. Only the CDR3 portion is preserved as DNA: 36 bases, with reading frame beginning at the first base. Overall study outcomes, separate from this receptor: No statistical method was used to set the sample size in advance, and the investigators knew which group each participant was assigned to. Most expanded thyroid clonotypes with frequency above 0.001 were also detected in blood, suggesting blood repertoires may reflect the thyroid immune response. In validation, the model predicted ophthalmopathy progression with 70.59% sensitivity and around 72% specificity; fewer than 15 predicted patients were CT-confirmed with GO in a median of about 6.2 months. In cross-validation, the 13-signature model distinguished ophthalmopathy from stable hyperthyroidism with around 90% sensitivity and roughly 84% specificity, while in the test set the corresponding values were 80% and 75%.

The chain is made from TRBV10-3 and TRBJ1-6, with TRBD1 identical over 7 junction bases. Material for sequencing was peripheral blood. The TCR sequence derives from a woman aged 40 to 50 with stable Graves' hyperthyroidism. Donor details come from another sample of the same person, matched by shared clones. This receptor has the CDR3 CAMDRRNSPLHF. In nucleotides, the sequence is TGTGCTATGGACAGGAGAAATTCACCCCTCCACTTT.